The next 21 T cell receptor beta chains were all read from a single sample in a study of cytomegalovirus exposure and HLA in healthy donors. PCR used 60 Vbeta primers and 13 Jbeta primers. Clones were sequenced by immunoSEQ multiplex PCR, and TCRdb holds only the in-frame ones, with some missing. Of some 150,000 clones detected, roughly three quarters appear once; the ten largest clones hold around 7.1%. Input material: PBMCs. The source is a woman aged 35 to 49 in good health and CMV-seropositive.

This clone was recorded a few times. V is TRBV5-1 and J is TRBJ2-5, with 10 nucleotides matching TRBD2. Near its end, the DNA agrees better with TRBJ2-7, so the J call may be wrong. The CDR3 sequence is 16 residues long. Germline-derived CDR1 and CDR2 are SGHRS and YFSETQ. This CDR3 reads CASSWEPGLAHYEQYF. The CDR3 bases are TGCGCCAGCAGCTGGGAACCGGGACTAGCGCACTACGAGCAGTACTTC.

The CDR3 loop is CASSNSYEQYF. The CDR3 region has the DNA TGCGCCAGCAGCAACAGCTACGAGCAGTACTTC. The V gene is TRBV5-1, the J gene TRBJ2-7; D gene ambiguous. The CDR3 runs 11 residues. Germline loops: CDR1 SGHRS, CDR2 YFSETQ. V was shortened by 4 bases and J by 3 bases, with 5 bases between the two germline ends.

This chain connects TRBV28 to TRBJ1-2, with 8 bases matching TRBD1. The trim removed 6 bases at V and 0 bases at J, leaving 9 bases unmatched. The CDR3 loop spans 16 amino acids. Germline CDR1 reads MDHEN; CDR2 reads SYDVKM. The CDR3 loop is CASRWTGKGSNYGYTF. In nucleotides, the CDR3 is TGTGCCAGCAGGTGGACAGGGAAAGGCTCTAACTATGGCTACACCTTC.

The J gene is TRBJ2-3, the V gene TRBV9, with 10 nucleotides matching TRBD2. The V segment lost 5 bases and the J segment 2 bases; nucleotides outside the gene matches: 5. The CDR3 runs 15 residues. Germline V CDR1 and CDR2: SGDLS, YYNGEE. CDR3 residues: CASSRTSGNTDTQYF. DNA for the CDR3: TGTGCCAGCAGTCGGACTAGCGGTAACACAGATACGCAGTATTTT.

The chain carries TRBV29-1 and TRBJ1-2; maybe TRBD1 (6 bases). This CDR3 has 13 amino acids. Trimming left V 4 bases short and J 3 bases short, with 12 bases between. From germline, CDR1 is SQVTM and CDR2 ANQGSEA. CDR3 amino acids: CSVGGQGHYGYTF. The CDR3 DNA reads as TGCAGCGTTGGCGGGCAGGGGCACTATGGCTACACCTTC.

The chain is built from TRBV5-4 and TRBJ1-2; 7 bases match TRBD1. V lost 4 bases and J lost 8; bases outside the gene matches: 11. CDR1 is SGHNT and CDR2 is YYREEE in the germline V gene (reference sequence). The CDR3 runs 14 residues. The CDR3 sequence is CASSLTGVCWGYTF. CDR3 sequence (DNA): TGTGCCAGCAGCCTCACAGGGGTCTGTTGGGGCTACACCTTC.

The chain joins TRBV7-9 to TRBJ2-5; 9 positions agree with TRBD1. Near its end, the DNA agrees better with TRBJ2-7, so the J call may be wrong. The CDR3 covers 14 residues. Per germline, CDR1 SEHNR and CDR2 FQNEAQ (reference sequence). CDR3 amino acids: CASSLGTGTHEQYF. CDR3 nucleotide sequence: TGTGCCAGCAGCTTGGGGACAGGGACCCACGAGCAGTACTTC.

DNA of the CDR3: TGTGCCAGCAGCTTACCCACGGGGGGCACTGAAGCTTTCTTT. This gives the protein CASSLPTGGTEAFF. The chain is built from TRBV7-9 and TRBJ1-1; TRBD1 is a possible D gene (5 bases). The V end was cut by 2 bases, the J end by 4 bases, with 11 bases between. CDR1 and CDR2 from the germline V gene are SEHNR and FQNEAQ (reference sequence). The CDR3 contains 14 residues.

V and J are TRBV25-1 and TRBJ1-2; a possible D gene is TRBD1 (5 bases). The germline V gene has CDR1 MGHDK and CDR2 SYGVNS. CDR3 size: 15 residues. The germline V and J ends were trimmed by 0 bases and 8 bases, with 16 bases remaining between them. CDR3 sequence (DNA): TGTGCCAGCAGTGAATATATCGGGGGAAAGCAGGGCTACACCTTC. The encoded protein is CASSEYIGGKQGYTF.

V and J are TRBV25-1 and TRBJ2-5, with a tentative D call TRBD1 (7 bases). The V and J ends lost 6 bases and 6 bases respectively, with 14 bases between them. This CDR3 comprises 13 residues. Germline loops: CDR1 MGHDK, CDR2 SYGVNS. The CDR3 DNA reads as TGTGCCAGCAGGGAGGGGGCGAAAAAGACCCAGTACTTC. Its translation is CASREGAKKTQYF.

The chain joins TRBV4-2 to TRBJ1-1; TRBD1 matches at 9 bases. Trimming removed 4 bases from V and 1 base from J; junction bases left unmatched: 7. This CDR3 is 16 amino acids long. Germline V lookup: CDR1 LGHNA, CDR2 YNFKEQ. This CDR3 is CASSRGGTGKNTEAFF. The CDR3 region has the DNA TGTGCCAGCAGCCGAGGCGGGACAGGGAAGAACACTGAAGCTTTCTTT.

V usage is TRBV30 and J usage is TRBJ1-2, with a tentative D call TRBD1 (6 bases). The CDR3 loop spans 14 amino acids. V lost 2 bases and J 2 bases, leaving 12 bases between the germline ends. CDR1 and CDR2 from the germline V gene are GTSNPN and SVGIG (reference sequence). DNA of the CDR3: TGTGCCTGGAGTAAAAGGACAGAAAACTATGGCTACACCTTC. Its protein is CAWSKRTENYGYTF.

The chain recombines TRBV7-2 with TRBJ1-1; perhaps TRBD1 as D (6 bases). Trimming took off 1 base at V and 4 bases at J, with 10 bases between the two ends. CDR3 length: 14 residues. CDR1 and CDR2 (germline): SGHTA, FQGNSA. The chain's CDR3 is CASSLGQVFTEAFF. The DNA of the CDR3 is TGTGCCAGCAGCTTAGGACAGGTATTCACTGAAGCTTTCTTT.

Turning to this clone: At one end, the junction sequence differs from germline, possibly due to a read error. The CDR3 DNA follows: TGTGCCAGCATGAAATCCGGGAAGCTGTTTTTT. This gives the protein CASMKSGKLFF. V usage is TRBV28 and J usage is TRBJ2-2; perhaps TRBD2 as D (5 bases). This CDR3 has 11 amino acids. The germline gives CDR1 MDHEN, CDR2 SYDVKM.

The chain employs TRBV28 and TRBJ2-3; TRBD2 aligns across 8 bases. V was clipped by 4 bases and J by 2 bases; unmatched bases: 8. The CDR3 has 16 amino acids. Germline V lookup: CDR1 MDHEN, CDR2 SYDVKM. The chain's CDR3 is CASSSPGTSATDTQYF. In DNA form, the CDR3 reads TGTGCCAGCAGTTCCCCCGGGACTAGTGCCACAGATACGCAGTATTTT.

The chain recombines TRBV6-1 with TRBJ1-2, with D unclear. Germline V CDR1 and CDR2: MNHNS, SASEGT. The length of the CDR3 is 13 residues. V shed 8 bases and J shed 2 bases, with 12 bases lying between them. The CDR3 nucleotides are TGTGCCAGCGAGAGGGCGGCGAACTATGGCTACACCTTC. Translated: CASERAANYGYTF.

The chain's CDR3 is CASIRGRGTGELFF. As DNA, the CDR3 is TGTGCCAGCATCAGGGGGCGCGGGACCGGGGAGCTGTTTTTT. The J gene is TRBJ2-2, the V gene TRBV28; 8 positions match TRBD1. Looked up from germline, CDR1 is MDHEN and CDR2 is SYDVKM. V dropped 7 bases and J dropped 5; count of bases not matched to a gene: 6. The CDR3 consists of 14 residues.

The rearrangement links TRBV6-5 to TRBJ2-7, with 9 bases that match TRBD1. Germline CDR1 reads MNHEY; CDR2 reads SVGAGI. The junction had 5 bases not matched to a gene; V was cut back by 5 bases and J by 3 bases. CDR3 length equals 14 residues. Here the CDR3 DNA reads TGTGCCAGCAGTGACTTGACAGGGGGCTACGAGCAGTACTTC. Translation gives CASSDLTGGYEQYF.

The J gene is TRBJ2-5, the V gene TRBV7-9; D possibly corresponds to TRBD2 (5 bases). Germline CDR1 SEHNR, CDR2 FQNEAQ (reference sequence). Trimming pared 1 base from V and 0 bases from J, leaving 15 bases between. This CDR3 spans 17 amino acids. The CDR3 DNA is TGTGCCAGCAGCTTAGATGCTGGCGGGTCGTACCAAGAGACCCAGTACTTC. Translated, it gives CASSLDAGGSYQETQYF.

A few counts support this clone. This rearrangement joins TRBV10-3 to TRBJ1-1; 9 nucleotides match TRBD1. The V segment lost 4 bases and the J segment 4 bases; nucleotides outside the gene matches: 4. CDR1 ENHRY and CDR2 SYGVKD come from the germline V gene. The CDR3 contains 14 residues. The CDR3 DNA sequence: TGTGCCATCAGTGGGAAGACAGGGGGCACTGAAGCTTTCTTT. This sequence encodes CAISGKTGGTEAFF.

The chain couples TRBV7-9 to TRBJ2-3, with a tentative D call TRBD2 (6 bases). V lost 8 bases to trimming and J lost 3 bases, with 12 bases between them. Germline-derived CDR1 and CDR2 are SEHNR and FQNEAQ (reference sequence). The CDR3 is 13 residues long. CDR3 nucleotide sequence: TGTGCCAGCCTCCCCGCGGGGACAGATACGCAGTATTTT. It specifies CASLPAGTDTQYF.